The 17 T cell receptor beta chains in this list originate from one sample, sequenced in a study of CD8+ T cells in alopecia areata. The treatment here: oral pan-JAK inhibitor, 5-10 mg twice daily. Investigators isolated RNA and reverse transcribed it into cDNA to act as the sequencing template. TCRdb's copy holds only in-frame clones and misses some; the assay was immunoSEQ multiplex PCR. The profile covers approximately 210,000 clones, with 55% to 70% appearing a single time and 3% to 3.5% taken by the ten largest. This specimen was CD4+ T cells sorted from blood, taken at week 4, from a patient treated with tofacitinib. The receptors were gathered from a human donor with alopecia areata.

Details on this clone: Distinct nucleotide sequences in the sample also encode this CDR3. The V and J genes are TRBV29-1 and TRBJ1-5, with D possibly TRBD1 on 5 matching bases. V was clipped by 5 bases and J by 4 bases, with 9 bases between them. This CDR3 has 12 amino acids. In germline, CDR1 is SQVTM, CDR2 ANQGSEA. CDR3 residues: CSVRQGNQPQHF. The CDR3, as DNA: TGCAGCGTTCGGCAGGGTAATCAGCCCCAGCATTTT.

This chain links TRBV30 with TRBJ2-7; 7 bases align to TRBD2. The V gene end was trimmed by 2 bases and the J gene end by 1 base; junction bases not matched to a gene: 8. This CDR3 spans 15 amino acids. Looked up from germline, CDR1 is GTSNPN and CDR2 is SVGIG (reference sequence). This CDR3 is CAWSPLRGVSYEQYF. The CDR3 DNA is TGTGCCTGGAGTCCCCTTCGGGGGGTGTCCTACGAGCAGTACTTC.

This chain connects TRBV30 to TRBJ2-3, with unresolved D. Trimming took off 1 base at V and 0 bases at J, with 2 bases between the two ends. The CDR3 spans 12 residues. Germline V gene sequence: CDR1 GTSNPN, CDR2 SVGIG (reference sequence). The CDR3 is CAWSASTDTQYF. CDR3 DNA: TGTGCCTGGAGTGCTAGCACAGATACGCAGTATTTT. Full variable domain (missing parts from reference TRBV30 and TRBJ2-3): SQTIHQWPATLVQPVGSPLSLECTVEGTSNPNLYWYRQAAGRGLQLLFYSVGIGQISSEVPQNLSASRPQDRQFILSSKKLLLSDSGFYLCAWSASTDTQYFGPGTRLTVL.

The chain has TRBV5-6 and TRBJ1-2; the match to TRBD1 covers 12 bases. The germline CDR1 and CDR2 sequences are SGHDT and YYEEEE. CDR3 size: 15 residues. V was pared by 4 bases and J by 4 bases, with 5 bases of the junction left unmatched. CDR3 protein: CASSLGTGGPYGYTF. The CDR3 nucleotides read TGTGCCAGCAGCCTTGGGACAGGGGGCCCCTATGGCTACACCTTC.

In DNA form, the CDR3 reads TGTGCCAGCAGCTTAGGGGCGGGGGGCCTCTCCTACAATGAGCAGTTCTTC. It yields the protein CASSLGAGGLSYNEQFF. The chain recombines TRBV7-9 with TRBJ2-1; 8 nucleotides agree with TRBD2. Unmatched junction bases numbered 5, after V lost 1 base and J lost 0 bases. The CDR3 consists of 17 residues. The germline V gene has CDR1 SEHNR and CDR2 FQNEAQ (reference sequence).

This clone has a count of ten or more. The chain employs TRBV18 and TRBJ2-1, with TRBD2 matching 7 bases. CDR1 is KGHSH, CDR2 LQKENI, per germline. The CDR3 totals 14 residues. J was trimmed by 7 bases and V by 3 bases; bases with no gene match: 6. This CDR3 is CASSPGLGANEQFF. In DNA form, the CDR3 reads TGTGCCAGCTCACCCGGACTAGGCGCAAATGAGCAGTTCTTC.

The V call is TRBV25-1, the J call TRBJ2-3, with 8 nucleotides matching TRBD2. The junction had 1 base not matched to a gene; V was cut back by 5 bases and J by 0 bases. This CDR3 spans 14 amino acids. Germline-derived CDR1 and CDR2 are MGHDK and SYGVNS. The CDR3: CASSIAGSTDTQYF. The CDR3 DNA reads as TGTGCCAGCAGTATAGCGGGAAGCACAGATACGCAGTATTTT.

In DNA form, the CDR3 reads TGCAGCGTTGCGGGCGACAGGGACTCCTACGAGCAGTACTTC. Its translation: CSVAGDRDSYEQYF. The chain joins TRBV29-1 to TRBJ2-7; TRBD1 matches 7 bases. V was pared by 4 bases and J by 0 bases, with 6 bases of the junction left unmatched. CDR1 is SQVTM and CDR2 is ANQGSEA in the germline V gene. The CDR3 is made up of 14 amino acids.

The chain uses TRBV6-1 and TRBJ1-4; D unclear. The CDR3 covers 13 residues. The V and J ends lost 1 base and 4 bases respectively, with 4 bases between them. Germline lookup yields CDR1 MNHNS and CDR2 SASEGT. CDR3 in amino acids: CASSEERNEKLFF. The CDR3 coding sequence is TGTGCCAGCAGTGAAGAGCGTAATGAAAAACTGTTTTTT.

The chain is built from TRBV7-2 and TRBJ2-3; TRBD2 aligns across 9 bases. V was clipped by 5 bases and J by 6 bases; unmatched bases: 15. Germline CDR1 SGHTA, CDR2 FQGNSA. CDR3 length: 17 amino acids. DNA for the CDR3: TGTGCCAGCAGCCGCCGACTGGGAGCGGGGGGCCTGGATACGCAGTATTTT. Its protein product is CASSRRLGAGGLDTQYF.

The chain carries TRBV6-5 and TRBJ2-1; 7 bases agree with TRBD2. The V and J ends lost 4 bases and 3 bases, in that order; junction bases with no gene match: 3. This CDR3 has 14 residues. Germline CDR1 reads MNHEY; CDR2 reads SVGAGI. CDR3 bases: TGTGCCAGCAGTTCCGGGACTATCTACAATGAGCAGTTCTTC. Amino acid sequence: CASSSGTIYNEQFF.

The CDR3 loop is CASSVVLNTGELFF. CDR3 nucleotides: TGTGCCAGCAGCGTAGTCCTAAACACCGGGGAGCTGTTTTTT. The genes are TRBV9 and TRBJ2-2; no definite D call. Germline CDR1 and CDR2: SGDLS and YYNGEE. Trimming stripped 0 bases from V and 2 bases from J, with 5 bases between. The length of the CDR3 is 14 residues.

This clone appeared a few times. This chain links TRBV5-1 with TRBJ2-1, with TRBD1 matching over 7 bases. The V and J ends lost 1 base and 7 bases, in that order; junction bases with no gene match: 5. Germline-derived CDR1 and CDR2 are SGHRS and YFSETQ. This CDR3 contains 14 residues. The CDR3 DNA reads TGCGCCAGCAGCTTGATGGGGACAGCTAATGAGCAGTTCTTC. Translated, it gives CASSLMGTANEQFF.

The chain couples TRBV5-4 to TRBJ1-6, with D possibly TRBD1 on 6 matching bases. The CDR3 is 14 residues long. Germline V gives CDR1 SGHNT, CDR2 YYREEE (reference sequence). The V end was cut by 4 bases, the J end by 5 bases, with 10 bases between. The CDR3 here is CASSRDMNNSPLHF. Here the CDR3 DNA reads TGTGCCAGCAGCCGGGACATGAATAATTCACCCCTCCACTTT. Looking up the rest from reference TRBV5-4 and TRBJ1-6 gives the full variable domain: ETGVTQSPTHLIKTRGQQVTLRCSSQSGHNTVSWYQQALGQGPQFIFQYYREEENGRGNFPPRFSGLQFPNYSSELNVNALELDDSALYLCASSRDMNNSPLHFGNGTRLTVT.

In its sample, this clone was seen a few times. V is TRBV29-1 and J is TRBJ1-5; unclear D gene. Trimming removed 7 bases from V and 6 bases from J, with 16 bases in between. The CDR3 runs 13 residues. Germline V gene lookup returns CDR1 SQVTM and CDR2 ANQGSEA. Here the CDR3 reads CSASTGVVQPQHF. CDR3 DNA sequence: TGCAGCGCCAGTACCGGGGTAGTTCAGCCCCAGCATTTT. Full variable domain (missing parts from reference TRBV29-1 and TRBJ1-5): SAVISQKPSRDICQRGTSLTIQCQVDSQVTMMFWYRQQPGQSLTLIATANQGSEATYESGFVIDKFPISRPNLTFSTLTVSNMSPEDSSIYLCSASTGVVQPQHFGDGTRLSIL.

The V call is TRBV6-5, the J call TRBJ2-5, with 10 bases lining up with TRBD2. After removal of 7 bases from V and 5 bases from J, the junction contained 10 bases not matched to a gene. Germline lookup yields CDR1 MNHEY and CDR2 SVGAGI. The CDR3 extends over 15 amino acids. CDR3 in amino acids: CASKKSGGVRETQYF. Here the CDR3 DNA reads TGTGCCAGCAAGAAAAGCGGGGGGGTAAGGGAGACCCAGTACTTC.

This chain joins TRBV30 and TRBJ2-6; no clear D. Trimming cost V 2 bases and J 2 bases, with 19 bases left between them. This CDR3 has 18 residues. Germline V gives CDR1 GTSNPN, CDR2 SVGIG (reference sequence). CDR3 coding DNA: TGTGCCTGGAGTACCCTTCGCTCTACGGCGGCTGGGGCCAACGTCCTGACTTTC. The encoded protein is CAWSTLRSTAAGANVLTF.